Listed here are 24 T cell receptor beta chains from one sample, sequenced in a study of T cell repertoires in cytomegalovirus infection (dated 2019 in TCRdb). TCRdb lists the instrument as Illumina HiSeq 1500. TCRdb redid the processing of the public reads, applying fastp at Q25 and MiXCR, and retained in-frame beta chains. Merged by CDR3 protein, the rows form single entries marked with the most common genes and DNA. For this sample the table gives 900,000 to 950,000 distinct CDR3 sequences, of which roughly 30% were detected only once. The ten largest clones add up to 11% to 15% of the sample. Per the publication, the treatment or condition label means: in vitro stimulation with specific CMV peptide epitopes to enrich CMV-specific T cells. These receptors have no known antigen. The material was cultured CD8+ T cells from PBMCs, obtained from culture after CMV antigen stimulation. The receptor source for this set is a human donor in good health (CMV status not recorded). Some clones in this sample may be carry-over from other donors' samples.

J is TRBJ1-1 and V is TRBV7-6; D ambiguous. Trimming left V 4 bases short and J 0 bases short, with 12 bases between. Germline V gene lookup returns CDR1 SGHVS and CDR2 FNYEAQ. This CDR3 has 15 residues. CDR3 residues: CASSSGSHMNTEAFF. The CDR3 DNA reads TGTGCCAGCAGCTCGGGGAGCCACATGAACACTGAAGCTTTCTTT.

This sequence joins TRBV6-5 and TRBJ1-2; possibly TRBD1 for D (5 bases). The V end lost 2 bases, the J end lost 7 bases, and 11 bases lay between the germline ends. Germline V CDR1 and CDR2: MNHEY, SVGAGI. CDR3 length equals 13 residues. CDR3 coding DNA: TGTGCCAGCAGTTACGGGACCTCTGGTGGCTACACCTTC. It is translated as CASSYGTSGGYTF.

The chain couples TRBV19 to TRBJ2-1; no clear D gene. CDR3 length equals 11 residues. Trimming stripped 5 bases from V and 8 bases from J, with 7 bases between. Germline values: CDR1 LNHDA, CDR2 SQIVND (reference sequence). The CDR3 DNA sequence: TGTGCCAGTAGTTGGGTCGATGAGCAGTTCTTC. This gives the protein CASSWVDEQFF. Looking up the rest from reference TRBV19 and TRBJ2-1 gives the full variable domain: DGGITQSPKYLFRKEGQNVTLSCEQNLNHDAMYWYRQDPGQGLRLIYYSQIVNDFQKGDIAEGYSVSREKKESFPLTVTSAQKNPTAFYLCASSWVDEQFFGPGTRLTVL.

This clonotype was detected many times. CDR3 sequence: CASSLEKYRETQYF. CDR3 DNA sequence: TGTGCCAGCAGCTTAGAGAAGTACAGGGAGACCCAGTACTTC. The V call is TRBV7-2, the J call TRBJ2-5; D is possibly TRBD1 (5 bases). The CDR3 sequence is 14 residues long. The V end lost 1 base, the J end lost 5 bases, and 11 bases lay between the germline ends. Germline assignment: CDR1 SGHTA and CDR2 FQGNSA. Combining the CDR3 with reference TRBV7-2 and TRBJ2-5 gives the whole variable domain GAGVSQSPSNKVTEKGKDVELRCDPISGHTALYWYRQSLGQGLEFLIYFQGNSAPDKSGLPSDRFSAERTGGSVSTLTIQRTQQEDSAVYLCASSLEKYRETQYFGPGTRLLVL.

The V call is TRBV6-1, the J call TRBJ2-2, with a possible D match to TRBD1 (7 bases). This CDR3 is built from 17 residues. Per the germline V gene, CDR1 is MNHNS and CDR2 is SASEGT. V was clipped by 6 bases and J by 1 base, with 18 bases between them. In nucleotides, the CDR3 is TGTGCCAGCAGCCGCGGGACAGACTTATTGAACACCGGGGAGCTGTTTTTT. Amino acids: CASSRGTDLLNTGELFF.

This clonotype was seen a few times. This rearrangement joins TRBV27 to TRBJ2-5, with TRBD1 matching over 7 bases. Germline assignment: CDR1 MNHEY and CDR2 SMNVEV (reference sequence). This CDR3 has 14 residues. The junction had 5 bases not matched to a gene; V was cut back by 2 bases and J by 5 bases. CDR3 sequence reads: CASSLLTGWETQYF. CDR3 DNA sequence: TGTGCCAGCAGTTTACTGACAGGGTGGGAGACCCAGTACTTC.

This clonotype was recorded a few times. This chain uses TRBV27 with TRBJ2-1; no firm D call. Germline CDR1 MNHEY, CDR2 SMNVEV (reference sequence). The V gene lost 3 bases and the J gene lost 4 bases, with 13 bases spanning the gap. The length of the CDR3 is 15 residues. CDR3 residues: CASSFRAAGYNEQFF. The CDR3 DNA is TGTGCCAGCAGTTTCCGGGCGGCCGGGTACAATGAGCAGTTCTTC.

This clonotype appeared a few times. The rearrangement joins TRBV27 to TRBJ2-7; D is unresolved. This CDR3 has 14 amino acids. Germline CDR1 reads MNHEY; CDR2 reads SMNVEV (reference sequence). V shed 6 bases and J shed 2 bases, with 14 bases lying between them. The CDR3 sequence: CASSNTGTAYEQYV. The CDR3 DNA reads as TGTGCCAGCAGCAACACCGGTACAGCCTACGAGCAGTACGTC.

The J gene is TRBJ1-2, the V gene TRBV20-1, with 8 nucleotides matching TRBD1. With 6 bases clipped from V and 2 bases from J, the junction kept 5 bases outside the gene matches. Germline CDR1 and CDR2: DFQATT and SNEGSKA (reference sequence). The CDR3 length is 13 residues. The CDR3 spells CSARDRPNYGYTF. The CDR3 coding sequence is TGCAGTGCCAGGGACAGGCCGAACTATGGCTACACCTTC.

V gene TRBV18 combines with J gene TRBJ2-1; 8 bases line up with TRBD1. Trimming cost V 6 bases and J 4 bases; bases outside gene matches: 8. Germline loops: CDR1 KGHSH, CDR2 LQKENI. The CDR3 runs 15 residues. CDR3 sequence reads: CASSPDRTGYNEQFF. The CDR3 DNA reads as TGTGCCAGCTCGCCCGACCGGACAGGGTACAATGAGCAGTTCTTC.

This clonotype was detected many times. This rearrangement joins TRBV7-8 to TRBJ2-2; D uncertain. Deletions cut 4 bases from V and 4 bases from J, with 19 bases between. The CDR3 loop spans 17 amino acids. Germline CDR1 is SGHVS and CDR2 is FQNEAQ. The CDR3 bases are TGTGCCAGCAGCTCCCCCGGTCCTACCGGCCTCACCGGGGAGCTGTTTTTT. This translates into CASSSPGPTGLTGELFF.

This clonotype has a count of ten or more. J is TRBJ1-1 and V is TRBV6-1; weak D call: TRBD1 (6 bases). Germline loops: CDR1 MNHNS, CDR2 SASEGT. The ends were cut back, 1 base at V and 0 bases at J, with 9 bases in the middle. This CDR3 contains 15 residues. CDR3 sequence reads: CASSEVRGVNTEAFF. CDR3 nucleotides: TGTGCCAGCAGTGAAGTAAGGGGGGTGAACACTGAAGCTTTCTTT.

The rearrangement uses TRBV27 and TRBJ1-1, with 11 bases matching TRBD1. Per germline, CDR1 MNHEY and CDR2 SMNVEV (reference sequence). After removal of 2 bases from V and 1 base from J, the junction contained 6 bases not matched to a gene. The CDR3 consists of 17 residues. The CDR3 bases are TGTGCCAGCAGTTTAAGGACAGGGGGCGCCCAGAACACTGAAGCTTTCTTT. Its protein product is CASSLRTGGAQNTEAFF.

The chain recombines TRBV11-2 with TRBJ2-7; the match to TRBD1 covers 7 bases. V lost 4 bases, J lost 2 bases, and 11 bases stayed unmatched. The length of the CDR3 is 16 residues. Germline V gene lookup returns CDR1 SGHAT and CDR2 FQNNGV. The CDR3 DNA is TGTGCCAGCAGCTGCTACCCCGACGGGACAGCCTACGAGCAGTACTTC. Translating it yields CASSCYPDGTAYEQYF.

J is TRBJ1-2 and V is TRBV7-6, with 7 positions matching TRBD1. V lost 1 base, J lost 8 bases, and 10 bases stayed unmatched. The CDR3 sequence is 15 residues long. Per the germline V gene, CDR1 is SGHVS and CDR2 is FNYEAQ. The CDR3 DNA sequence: TGTGCCAGCAGCTTAGAAGTCAGGGGGGTCGGCGGCTACACCTTC. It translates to CASSLEVRGVGGYTF.

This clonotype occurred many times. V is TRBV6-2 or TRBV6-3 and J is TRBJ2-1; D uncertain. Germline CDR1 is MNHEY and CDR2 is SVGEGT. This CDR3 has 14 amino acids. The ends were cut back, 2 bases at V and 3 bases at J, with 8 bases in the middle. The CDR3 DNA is TGTGCCAGCAGTTACCCCGGGCACTACAATGAGCAGTTCTTC. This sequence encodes CASSYPGHYNEQFF.

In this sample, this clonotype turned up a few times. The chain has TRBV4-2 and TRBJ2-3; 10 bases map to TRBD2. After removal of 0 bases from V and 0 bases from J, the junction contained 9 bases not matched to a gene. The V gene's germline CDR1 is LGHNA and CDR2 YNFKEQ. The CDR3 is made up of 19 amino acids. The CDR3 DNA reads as TGTGCCAGCAGCCAAGATTCTAGCGGGGGTAGTGCTAGCACAGATACGCAGTATTTT. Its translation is CASSQDSSGGSASTDTQYF.

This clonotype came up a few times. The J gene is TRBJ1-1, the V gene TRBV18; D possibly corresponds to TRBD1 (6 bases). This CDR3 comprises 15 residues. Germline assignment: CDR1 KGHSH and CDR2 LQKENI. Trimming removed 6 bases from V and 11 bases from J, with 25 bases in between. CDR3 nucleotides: TGTGCCAGCTCCCCCTCGCGAGGGGACATCCCTGGTGCTTTCTTT. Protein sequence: CASSPSRGDIPGAFF. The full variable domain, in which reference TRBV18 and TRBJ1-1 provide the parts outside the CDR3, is NAGVMQNPRHLVRRRGQEARLRCSPMKGHSHVYWYRQLPEEGLKFMVYLQKENIIDESGMPKERFSAEFPKEGPSILRIQQVVRGDSAAYFCASSPSRGDIPGAFFGQGTRLTVV.

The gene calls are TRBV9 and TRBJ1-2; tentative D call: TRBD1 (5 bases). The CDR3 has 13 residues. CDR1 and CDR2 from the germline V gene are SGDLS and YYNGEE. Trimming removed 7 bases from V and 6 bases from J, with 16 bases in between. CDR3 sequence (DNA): TGTGCCAGCGGGGGGGACCTTGGTAATGGCTACACCTTC. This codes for CASGGDLGNGYTF.

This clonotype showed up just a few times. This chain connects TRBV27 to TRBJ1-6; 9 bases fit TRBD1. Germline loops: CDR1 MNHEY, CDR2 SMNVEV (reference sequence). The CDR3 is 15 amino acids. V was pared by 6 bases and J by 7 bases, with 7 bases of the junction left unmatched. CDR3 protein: CASSLRDRVNSPLHF. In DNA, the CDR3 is TGTGCCAGCAGCCTCCGGGACAGGGTAAATTCACCCCTCCACTTT.

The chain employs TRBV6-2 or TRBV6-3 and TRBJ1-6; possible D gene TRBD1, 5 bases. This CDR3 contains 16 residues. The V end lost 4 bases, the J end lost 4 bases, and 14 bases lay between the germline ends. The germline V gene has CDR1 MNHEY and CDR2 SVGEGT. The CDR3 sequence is CASSSLPGGYNSPLHF. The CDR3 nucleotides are TGTGCCAGCAGTTCCCTTCCGGGGGGGTATAATTCACCCCTCCACTTT.

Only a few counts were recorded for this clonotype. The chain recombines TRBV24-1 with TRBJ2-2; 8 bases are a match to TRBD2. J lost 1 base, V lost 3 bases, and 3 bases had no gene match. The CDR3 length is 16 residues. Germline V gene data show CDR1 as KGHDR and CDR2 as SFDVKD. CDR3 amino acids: CATSDPGLGNTGELFF. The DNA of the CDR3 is TGTGCCACCAGTGATCCGGGACTAGGGAACACCGGGGAGCTGTTTTTT.

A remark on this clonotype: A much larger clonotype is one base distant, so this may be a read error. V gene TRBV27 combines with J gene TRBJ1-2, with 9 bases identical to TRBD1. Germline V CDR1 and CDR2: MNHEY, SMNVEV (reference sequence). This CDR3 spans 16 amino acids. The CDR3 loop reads CVSSSFRDRDPYGYTF. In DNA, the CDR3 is TGTGTCAGCAGTAGCTTCCGGGACAGGGACCCCTATGGCTACACCTTC.

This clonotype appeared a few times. CDR3 loop: CASSYSKVLDGGPYEQYV. Here the CDR3 DNA reads TGTGCCAGCAGTTACTCGAAGGTCTTGGACGGAGGTCCTTACGAGCAGTACGTC. This chain connects TRBV6-5 to TRBJ2-7, with D maybe TRBD2 (5 bases). The ends were cut back, 0 bases at V and 4 bases at J, with 22 bases in the middle. The CDR3 extends over 18 amino acids. Germline lookup yields CDR1 MNHEY and CDR2 SVGAGI.